This is a list of T cell receptor beta chains from one sample in a study of OX40 agonist ivuxolimab in advanced cancers. Sequenced by immunoSEQ multiplex PCR; TCRdb stores in-frame clones only, minus some. Altogether tens of thousands of clones are present, just over 85% being singletons, with the ten largest covering about 4%. The sequencing used CD4+ or CD8+ T cells sorted from blood, collected in a trial of the OX40 agonist ivuxolimab. Receptors originate from an adult with an advanced solid tumor such as melanoma, head and neck, liver or kidney cancer. Each CDR3 is given with its conserved first and last residue. Fields, in order: J gene, clone size, V gene, D gene, CDR3 DNA, CDR3 protein. A D gene is named only where the DNA matches it firmly. Clone size appears in some rows only: once, few, many, or a class for an expanded clone.

J gene: TRBJ2-1
clone size: -
V gene: TRBV11-3
D gene: TRBD2
CDR3 DNA: TGTGCCAGCACCGCAGCGGGGAGCTCCTACAATGAGCAGTTCTTC
CDR3 protein: CASTAAGSSYNEQFF

J gene: TRBJ2-4
clone size: once
V gene: TRBV9
D gene: TRBD1
CDR3 DNA: TGTGCCAGCAGCGGGACAGGGGACGGAAACATTCAGTACTTC
CDR3 protein: CASSGTGDGNIQYF

J gene: TRBJ2-7
clone size: -
V gene: TRBV7-6
D gene: TRBD2
CDR3 DNA: TGTGCCAGCAGCACTAGCGGGGGCTCCCCGTACTTC
CDR3 protein: CASSTSGGSPYF

J gene: TRBJ1-1
clone size: -
V gene: TRBV28
D gene: -
CDR3 DNA: TGTGCCAGCAGTTTAGTGGTAAGAGTTACTGAAGCTTTCTTT
CDR3 protein: CASSLVVRVTEAFF

J gene: TRBJ1-1
clone size: -
V gene: TRBV5-1
D gene: TRBD1
CDR3 DNA: TGCGCCAGCAGCTTACAGGGGTCCCAGAACACTGAAGCTTTCTTT
CDR3 protein: CASSLQGSQNTEAFF

J gene: TRBJ2-7
clone size: -
V gene: TRBV5-4
D gene: -
CDR3 DNA: TGTGCCAGCAGCTTGTACGGCGGGATGGTCTACGAGCAGTACTTC
CDR3 protein: CASSLYGGMVYEQYF

J gene: TRBJ1-2
clone size: -
V gene: TRBV6-6
D gene: -
CDR3 DNA: TGTGCCAGCAGTTCCGGGACATTTAACTATGGCTACACCTTC
CDR3 protein: CASSSGTFNYGYTF

J gene: TRBJ1-2
clone size: once
V gene: TRBV5-4
D gene: -
CDR3 DNA: TGTGCCAGCAGCTTACAGCAGAACTATGGCTACACCTTC
CDR3 protein: CASSLQQNYGYTF

J gene: TRBJ1-3
clone size: -
V gene: TRBV15
D gene: -
CDR3 DNA: TGTGCCACCACCAAGGCCAAAAGCGGGGCGAGGAACACCATATATTTT
CDR3 protein: CATTKAKSGARNTIYF

J gene: TRBJ2-7
clone size: -
V gene: TRBV7-2
D gene: TRBD1
CDR3 DNA: TGTGCCAGCAGCCAACAGGGGGGAGACGAGCAGTACTTC
CDR3 protein: CASSQQGGDEQYF

J gene: TRBJ1-2
clone size: -
V gene: TRBV30
D gene: -
CDR3 DNA: TGTGCCTGGAGTGGAATGGGGGGCCGCAACTATGGCTACACCTTC
CDR3 protein: CAWSGMGGRNYGYTF

J gene: TRBJ2-3
clone size: -
V gene: TRBV27
D gene: -
CDR3 DNA: TGTGCCAGCAGCCCCTGGGGCAGGCAGGCAGATACGCAGTATTTT
CDR3 protein: CASSPWGRQADTQYF

J gene: TRBJ2-7
clone size: -
V gene: TRBV11-3
D gene: TRBD2
CDR3 DNA: TGTGCCAGCAGCCTCTCAGCGGGAGGTTCGTACGAGCAGTACTTC
CDR3 protein: CASSLSAGGSYEQYF

J gene: TRBJ1-1
clone size: -
V gene: TRBV29-1
D gene: -
CDR3 DNA: TGCAGCGTCCCGACGAACAGTAACACTGAAGCTTTCTTT
CDR3 protein: CSVPTNSNTEAFF

J gene: TRBJ2-5
clone size: once
V gene: TRBV21-1
D gene: -
CDR3 DNA: TGTGCCAGAGGGGACAGGACGAAAGAGACCCAGTACTTC
CDR3 protein: CARGDRTKETQYF

J gene: TRBJ2-3
clone size: -
V gene: TRBV5-1
D gene: -
CDR3 DNA: TGCGCCAGCAGCTTAAACCGGGGAGATACGCAGTATTTT
CDR3 protein: CASSLNRGDTQYF

J gene: TRBJ1-1
clone size: -
V gene: TRBV6-5
D gene: -
CDR3 DNA: TGTGCCAGCAGCGACTCACCGGGTATGAACACTGAAGCTTTCTTT
CDR3 protein: CASSDSPGMNTEAFF

J gene: TRBJ2-7
clone size: -
V gene: TRBV19
D gene: TRBD2
CDR3 DNA: TGTGCCAGTAGGAAAGTAGCGGGAGGCTACGAGCAGTACTTC
CDR3 protein: CASRKVAGGYEQYF

J gene: TRBJ1-1
clone size: -
V gene: TRBV4-1
D gene: -
CDR3 DNA: TGCGCCAGCAGCCAAGACCCGACCCGGAGTGCTTTCTTT
CDR3 protein: CASSQDPTRSAFF

J gene: TRBJ1-5
clone size: -
V gene: TRBV28
D gene: -
CDR3 DNA: TGTGCCAGCAGTTTAGTGGGGCAGCCCCAGCATTTT
CDR3 protein: CASSLVGQPQHF

J gene: TRBJ2-3
clone size: once
V gene: TRBV19
D gene: -
CDR3 DNA: TGTGCCAGTAGTTTCACGACAGGCCCCACAGATACGCAGTATTTT
CDR3 protein: CASSFTTGPTDTQYF

J gene: TRBJ2-7
clone size: -
V gene: TRBV23-1
D gene: TRBD2
CDR3 DNA: TGCGCCAGCAGTCACCGCGGGACTAGCTCGGGGAAGCAGTACTTC
CDR3 protein: CASSHRGTSSGKQYF

J gene: TRBJ1-1
clone size: few
V gene: TRBV28
D gene: -
CDR3 DNA: TGTGCCAGCAGTTTGACAGAGCTTGCTGAAGCTTTCTTT
CDR3 protein: CASSLTELAEAFF

J gene: TRBJ2-2
clone size: -
V gene: TRBV9
D gene: -
CDR3 DNA: TGTGCCAGCAGCCCGGGGTTAGCGGAGCTACAGAACACCGGGGAGCTGTTTTTT
CDR3 protein: CASSPGLAELQNTGELFF

J gene: TRBJ1-3
clone size: once
V gene: TRBV11-1
D gene: -
CDR3 DNA: TGTGCCAGCAGCTTAAGGAACACCATATATTTT
CDR3 protein: CASSLRNTIYF

J gene: TRBJ1-6
clone size: -
V gene: TRBV19
D gene: -
CDR3 DNA: TGTGCCAGTAGTATTTCATGGGACCCGGATTCACCCCTCCACTTT
CDR3 protein: CASSISWDPDSPLHF

J gene: TRBJ1-1
clone size: -
V gene: TRBV27
D gene: -
CDR3 DNA: TGTGCCAGCAGTTGGGACTCCCGCGCTCGGACCGGGAACACTGAAGCTTTCTTT
CDR3 protein: CASSWDSRARTGNTEAFF

J gene: TRBJ2-5
clone size: -
V gene: TRBV18
D gene: -
CDR3 DNA: TGTGCCAGCTCACCACAGGGAGAGACCCAGTACTTC
CDR3 protein: CASSPQGETQYF

J gene: TRBJ2-7
clone size: -
V gene: TRBV15
D gene: -
CDR3 DNA: TGTGCCACCAGCAGAGATCCCGGACCACACGAGCAGTACTTC
CDR3 protein: CATSRDPGPHEQYF

J gene: TRBJ2-7
clone size: -
V gene: TRBV18
D gene: TRBD2
CDR3 DNA: TGTGCCAGCTCACTCACTAGCGGTAGCTCCTACGAGCAGTACTTC
CDR3 protein: CASSLTSGSSYEQYF